A single sample is the source of the 15 T cell receptor beta chains below, sequenced in a study of blood T cell repertoires in COVID-19. Produced via immunoSEQ multiplex PCR; TCRdb's table is partial and in-frame only. The data hold fewer than 350,000 clones, with approximately 86% observed a single time. The sequencing sample was made of peripheral blood. Every receptor here comes from a man aged 40-49 years with active or convalescent COVID-19.

This clone was seen a single time. The chain is built from TRBV28 and TRBJ1-1, with no clear D. The CDR3 is 13 residues long. Germline lookup yields CDR1 MDHEN and CDR2 SYDVKM. The V end lost 2 bases, the J end lost 3 bases, and 7 bases lay between the germline ends. CDR3: CASSLDPDTEAFF. In DNA, the CDR3 is TGTGCCAGCAGTTTAGATCCGGACACTGAAGCTTTCTTT. Drawing the rest from reference TRBV28 and TRBJ1-1, the complete variable domain is DVKVTQSSRYLVKRTGEKVFLECVQDMDHENMFWYRQDPGLGLRLIYFSYDVKMKEKGDIPEGYSVSREKKERFSLILESASTNQTSMYLCASSLDPDTEAFFGQGTRLTVV.

The chain has TRBV5-1 and TRBJ1-5, with TRBD1 matching 8 bases. CDR3 length: 16 amino acids. CDR1 SGHRS and CDR2 YFSETQ come from the germline V gene. With V trimmed by 4 bases and J by 0 bases, 6 bases remained unmatched. CDR3 sequence reads: CASSIGTGYSNQPQHF. CDR3 nucleotide sequence: TGCGCCAGCAGCATCGGGACAGGCTATAGCAATCAGCCCCAGCATTTT. Full variable domain (remainder filled in from reference TRBV5-1 and TRBJ1-5): KAGVTQTPRYLIKTRGQQVTLSCSPISGHRSVSWYQQTPGQGLQFLFEYFSETQRNKGNFPGRFSGRQFSNSRSEMNVSTLELGDSALYLCASSIGTGYSNQPQHFGDGTRLSIL.

The chain carries TRBV4-1 and TRBJ1-2; 10 bases align to TRBD1. Trimming removed 4 bases from V and 8 bases from J; junction bases left unmatched: 19. The CDR3 extends over 18 amino acids. Germline CDR1 is MGHRA and CDR2 is YSYEKL. The CDR3 DNA is TGCGCCAGCAGCCGGAACGACAGGGGGCCCTTAATGGGTTTGGGCTACACCTTC. Its translation is CASSRNDRGPLMGLGYTF.

The rearrangement joins TRBV10-1 to TRBJ2-1, with 9 positions matching TRBD2. V was clipped by 1 base and J by 9 bases; unmatched bases: 7. CDR3 length: 15 amino acids. Germline CDR1 and CDR2: WNHNN and SYGVQD (reference sequence). The CDR3 DNA is TGCGCCAGCAGTGAGTACGTAGCGGGAGTTGGTGAGCAGTTCTTC. It is translated as CASSEYVAGVGEQFF.

The count of this clone is one. V and J are TRBV27 and TRBJ1-5, with TRBD1 matching 9 bases. V dropped 8 bases and J dropped 5; count of bases not matched to a gene: 4. There are 13 residues in the CDR3. CDR1 and CDR2 from the germline V gene are MNHEY and SMNVEV (reference sequence). The DNA of the CDR3 is TGTGCCAGCGGGACAGGGCCCCATCAGCCCCAGCATTTT. It yields the protein CASGTGPHQPQHF.

V and J are TRBV19 and TRBJ1-6; 8 positions match TRBD1. Germline assignment: CDR1 LNHDA and CDR2 SQIVND (reference sequence). J was trimmed by 9 bases and V by 5 bases; bases with no gene match: 9. The CDR3 consists of 15 residues. In DNA form, the CDR3 reads TGTGCCAGTAGTCCGCCAGGGGGCAGGGCTTCACCCCTCCACTTT. Translated: CASSPPGGRASPLHF.

The chain uses TRBV4-1 and TRBJ1-1; 7 bases line up with TRBD1. This CDR3 spans 15 amino acids. Germline values: CDR1 MGHRA, CDR2 YSYEKL. V lost 4 bases, J lost 3 bases, and 8 bases stayed unmatched. The CDR3 region has the DNA TGCGCCAGCAGCCCTTCCTCCGGGACAGACACTGAAGCTTTCTTT. It yields the protein CASSPSSGTDTEAFF.

The chain employs TRBV4-2 and TRBJ2-1, with TRBD2 matching over 12 bases. The CDR3 totals 16 residues. Germline values: CDR1 LGHNA, CDR2 YNFKEQ. Germline trimming cut 0 bases from V and 4 bases from J; bases unmatched to any gene: 1. The CDR3 DNA sequence: TGTGCCAGCAGCCAAGAGGGGACTAGCGGGTACAATGAGCAGTTCTTC. Protein: CASSQEGTSGYNEQFF.

V is TRBV7-9 and J is TRBJ2-7; D remains unclear. Deletions cut 5 bases from V and 2 bases from J, with 16 bases between. Germline-derived CDR1 and CDR2 are SEHNR and FQNEAQ (reference sequence). The CDR3 is 15 amino acids. The CDR3 sequence: CASSPIGIAPYEQYF. CDR3 DNA sequence: TGTGCCAGCAGCCCAATTGGAATAGCTCCCTACGAGCAGTACTTC.

The chain uses TRBV5-1 and TRBJ2-2, with a possible D match to TRBD1 (6 bases). This CDR3 is 15 amino acids long. Per germline, CDR1 SGHRS and CDR2 YFSETQ. Trimming removed 5 bases at V and 1 base at J, with 12 bases between. CDR3 residues: CASSRGGQNTGELFF. The CDR3 nucleotides read TGCGCCAGCAGTCGAGGGGGACAGAACACCGGGGAGCTGTTTTTT.

The CDR3 is CSVGRRGGTQYF. Here the CDR3 DNA reads TGCAGCGTTGGGAGAAGAGGAGGTACGCAGTATTTT. The V call is TRBV29-1, the J call TRBJ2-3; D possibly corresponds to TRBD2 (5 bases). CDR1 SQVTM and CDR2 ANQGSEA come from the germline V gene. Trimming cost V 4 bases and J 8 bases, with 13 bases left between them. This CDR3 has 12 residues.

The chain couples TRBV5-6 to TRBJ1-2, with 7 positions matching TRBD1. Trimming at V came to 4 bases and at J to 1 base, leaving 7 bases not matched to a gene. Germline V gives CDR1 SGHDT, CDR2 YYEEEE. The length of the CDR3 is 15 residues. The CDR3 bases are TGTGCCAGCAGCACCCGGGACAGATATAACTATGGCTACACCTTC. Amino acids: CASSTRDRYNYGYTF.

This rearrangement joins TRBV19 to TRBJ2-2; 8 positions match TRBD1. Per germline, CDR1 LNHDA and CDR2 SQIVND (reference sequence). The CDR3 is 15 residues long. Trimming took 5 bases from V and 2 from J; bases not matched to a gene: 4. In nucleotides, the CDR3 is TGTGCCAGTAGTCCCAGGGGGCCAAACACCGGGGAGCTGTTTTTT. The encoded protein is CASSPRGPNTGELFF.

The chain has TRBV10-1 and TRBJ2-1; 9 positions match TRBD1. The germline gives CDR1 WNHNN, CDR2 SYGVQD (reference sequence). The CDR3 is 15 amino acids. Germline trimming cut 6 bases from V and 9 bases from J; bases unmatched to any gene: 12. CDR3 nucleotide sequence: TGCGCCAGCAGCGAAAATCCGGGACAGGGATCTGAGCAGTTCTTC. Its translation is CASSENPGQGSEQFF.

This rearrangement joins TRBV28 to TRBJ1-4, with D perhaps TRBD1 (6 bases). V lost 3 bases and J 8 bases, leaving 10 bases between the germline ends. This CDR3 has 13 residues. Germline V gene sequence: CDR1 MDHEN, CDR2 SYDVKM. CDR3 sequence reads: CASSLDSSEKLFF. The CDR3 DNA follows: TGTGCCAGCAGTTTGGACAGTTCCGAAAAACTGTTTTTT.